A selection of T cell receptor beta chains follows, all from one sample in a study of T cells in Graves' hyperthyroidism and ophthalmopathy. TCRdb processed the multiplex PCR reads anew with MiXCR; each CDR3 protein has one entry. The data show 560,000 or so distinct CDR3 sequences, around 20% seen once. Sequencing was carried out using blood. Receptors were obtained from a man aged 35-49 years with Graves' ophthalmopathy. Both conserved end residues are part of each CDR3. Fields, in order: D gene, V gene, clone size, J gene, CDR3 DNA, CDR3 protein. A D gene is named only where the DNA matches it firmly. The listing skips clone size in some rows; elsewhere it reads once, few, many or a size class.

>TRBD2|TRBV7-9|-|TRBJ2-7
TGTACCAGCAGCTCATTGGGACTAAGGGTAGTGGGGTCCTACGAGCAGTACTTC
CTSSSLGLRVVGSYEQYF
>TRBD2|TRBV28|few|TRBJ2-3
TGTGCCAGCACCCCAGCGGGAGAAGGCACAGATACGCAGTATTTT
CASTPAGEGTDTQYF
>-|TRBV28|few|TRBJ1-6
TGTGCCAGCACCCCCAGGGAGTGGAATTCACCCCTCCACTTT
CASTPREWNSPLHF
>TRBD2|TRBV6-5|few|TRBJ2-7
TGTGCCAGCAGTTACGAAGGGACTAGCGGATCCTACGAGCAGTACTTC
CASSYEGTSGSYEQYF
>TRBD1|TRBV5-1|-|TRBJ1-6
TGCGCCAGCAGCACCGGACAGGGGGCCTTAGTAAGTTCACCCCTCCACTTT
CASSTGQGALVSSPLHF
>TRBD2|TRBV6-1|-|TRBJ2-7
TGTGCCAGCAGTACCCTGTTAGCGGGAGGGCCCTACGAGCAGTACTTC
CASSTLLAGGPYEQYF
>-|TRBV30|-|TRBJ1-3
TGTGCCGGCAACTCTGGAAACACCATATATTTT
CAGNSGNTIYF
>TRBD2|TRBV28|-|TRBJ2-7
TGTGCCAGCAGTCCACTCCCTGGACTAGCGGGAGCCTACGAGCAGTACTTC
CASSPLPGLAGAYEQYF
>-|TRBV20-1|few|TRBJ2-1
TGCAGTGCTAGTGACATTGGAGGGGGGGTGTACAATGAGCAGTTCTTC
CSASDIGGGVYNEQFF
>-|TRBV30|many|TRBJ1-4
TGTGCCTGGAGTGTTGGTGAAAAACTGTTTTTT
CAWSVGEKLFF
>-|TRBV7-3|-|TRBJ2-3
TGTGCCAGCAGCTTAACGCCCCCTCAGGTTCGCACAGATACGCAGTATTTT
CASSLTPPQVRTDTQYF
>TRBD1|TRBV28|-|TRBJ2-4
TGTGCCAGCAGTCCTGGACAGGGTGAGGACATTCAGTACTTC
CASSPGQGEDIQYF
>TRBD1|TRBV6-2/TRBV6-3|few|TRBJ2-1
TGTGCCAGCAGACAACCCAGGGGGCGCGGCAATGAGCAGTTCTTC
CASRQPRGRGNEQFF
>TRBD2|TRBV20-1|-|TRBJ2-2
TGCAGTGCTACCCGACTAGCGGGAGACGGGGAGCTGTTTTTT
CSATRLAGDGELFF
>TRBD2|TRBV7-8|many|TRBJ2-2
TGTGCCAGCAGCTTTGGACTAGCGGGAGACGGGGAGCTGTTTTTT
CASSFGLAGDGELFF
>TRBD1|TRBV7-2|once|TRBJ1-5
TGTGCCAGCAGCTTATACGGGACAGGGGCCGGCAATCAGCCCCAGCATTTT
CASSLYGTGAGNQPQHF
>TRBD1|TRBV27|many|TRBJ1-1
TGTGCCAGCAGCACACACCACGACAGGGGGTTGAACACTGAAGCTTTCTTT
CASSTHHDRGLNTEAFF
>TRBD2|TRBV27|-|TRBJ2-1
TGTGCCAGCAGTTTACTAGCGGGGGCCATCTACAATGAGCAGTTCTTC
CASSLLAGAIYNEQFF
>TRBD2|TRBV5-1|few|TRBJ2-3
TGCGCCAGCAGCTTTCAACGGGGGGGCACAGATACGCAGTATTTT
CASSFQRGGTDTQYF
>-|TRBV12-5|many|TRBJ1-2
TGTGCTAGTGGCCTTGGAAAGGGGTTAGGCTACACCTTC
CASGLGKGLGYTF
>-|TRBV5-1|few|TRBJ1-1
TGCGCCAGCTATGGGATTGGTGAAGCTTTCTTT
CASYGIGEAFF
>-|TRBV20-1|many|TRBJ2-1
TGCAGTGCCTGGCGGGACTACAATGAGCAGTTCTTC
CSAWRDYNEQFF
>-|TRBV5-1|few|TRBJ1-6
TGCGCCAGCAGCTTGGGACAACAAAGCTCCTATAATTCACCCCTCCACTTT
CASSLGQQSSYNSPLHF
>-|TRBV7-7|-|TRBJ2-1
TGTGCTAGCAGCCAGGGCCTTTACAATGAGCAGTTCTTC
CASSQGLYNEQFF
>TRBD2|TRBV19|-|TRBJ2-3
TGTGCCACCTCGCGGGGGGGTGCGGTCGGCGCAGATACGCAGTATTTT
CATSRGGAVGADTQYF
>-|TRBV19|many|TRBJ2-2
TGTGCCAGTAGCCGGACAGCGAACACCGGGGAGCTGTTTTTT
CASSRTANTGELFF
>TRBD1|TRBV28|many|TRBJ2-5
TGTGCCAGCAGTTTACCGGGACAGTACCAAGAGACCCAGTACTTC
CASSLPGQYQETQYF
>TRBD2|TRBV7-9|few|TRBJ2-7
TGTGCCAGCAGCTTAGGGCCTGGAGTAGCGGGGAGGTCCACCCAACTGGGAGAGCAGTACTTC
CASSLGPGVAGRSTQLGEQYF
>-|TRBV6-1|-|TRBJ2-1
TGTGCCAGCAGTGTATCCGGGACTTTCCCCTACAATGAGCAGTTCTTC
CASSVSGTFPYNEQFF
>-|TRBV6-1|few|TRBJ2-1
TGTGCCAGCAGTGAAGCTGGGCTACCTTCCTACAATGAGCAGTTCTTC
CASSEAGLPSYNEQFF
>-|TRBV27|-|TRBJ2-5
TGTGCCAGCAGTTTATCAGGGGCGTCATGGATTGGACAAGAGACCCAGTACTTC
CASSLSGASWIGQETQYF
>-|TRBV30|-|TRBJ1-1
TGTGCACTAGAGGGACCGACGCAGACTGAAGCTTTCTTT
CALEGPTQTEAFF
>-|TRBV28|many|TRBJ1-6
TGTGCCAGCGGCCAGCCTCATGATTCACCCCTCCACTTT
CASGQPHDSPLHF
>TRBD2|TRBV20-1|-|TRBJ2-7
TGCAGTGCTAGGGGTAGCGGGAGTCCCTACGAGCAGTACTTC
CSARGSGSPYEQYF
>-|TRBV30|many|TRBJ2-1
TGTGCCTGGAGTGTACAGCCTGGGGGTTACAATGAGCAGTTCTTC
CAWSVQPGGYNEQFF
>-|TRBV3-1|many|TRBJ2-7
TGTGCCAGCAGCCAAGGGGGGCAACGCGAGCAGTACTTC
CASSQGGQREQYF
>-|TRBV6-1|-|TRBJ1-5
TGTGCCAGCAGTTTTCTCCCCCCAAGAGGGGGAAATAGCAATCAGCCCCAGCATTTT
CASSFLPPRGGNSNQPQHF